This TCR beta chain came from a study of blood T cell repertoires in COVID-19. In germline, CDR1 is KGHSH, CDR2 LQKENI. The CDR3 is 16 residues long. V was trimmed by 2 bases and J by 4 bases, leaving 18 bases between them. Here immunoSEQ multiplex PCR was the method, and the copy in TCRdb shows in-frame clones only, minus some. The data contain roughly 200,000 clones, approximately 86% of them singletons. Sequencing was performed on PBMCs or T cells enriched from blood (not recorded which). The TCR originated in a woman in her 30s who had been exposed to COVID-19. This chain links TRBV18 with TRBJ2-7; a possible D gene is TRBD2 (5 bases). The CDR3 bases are TGTGCCAGCTCACCAAAAGCGGATATAGTCGGATACGAGCAGTACTTC. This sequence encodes CASSPKADIVGYEQYF.